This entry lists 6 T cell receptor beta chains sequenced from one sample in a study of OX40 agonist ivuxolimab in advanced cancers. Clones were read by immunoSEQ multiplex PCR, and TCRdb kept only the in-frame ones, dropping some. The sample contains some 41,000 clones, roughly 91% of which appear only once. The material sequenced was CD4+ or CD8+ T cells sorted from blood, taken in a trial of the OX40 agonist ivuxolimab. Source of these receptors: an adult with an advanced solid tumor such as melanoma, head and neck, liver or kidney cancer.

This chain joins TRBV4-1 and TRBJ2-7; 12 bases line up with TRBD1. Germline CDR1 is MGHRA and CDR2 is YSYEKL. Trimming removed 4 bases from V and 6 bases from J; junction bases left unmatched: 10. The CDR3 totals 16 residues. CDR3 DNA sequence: TGCGCCAGCAGCCTAGGAGCGGGACAGGGGGCCTCCGAGCAGTACTTC. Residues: CASSLGAGQGASEQYF.

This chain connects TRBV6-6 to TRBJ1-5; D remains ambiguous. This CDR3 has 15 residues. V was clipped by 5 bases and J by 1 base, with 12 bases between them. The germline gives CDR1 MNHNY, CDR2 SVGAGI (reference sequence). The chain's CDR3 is CASSPLARSNQPQHF. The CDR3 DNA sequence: TGTGCCAGCAGTCCCCTTGCGCGGAGCAATCAGCCCCAGCATTTT.

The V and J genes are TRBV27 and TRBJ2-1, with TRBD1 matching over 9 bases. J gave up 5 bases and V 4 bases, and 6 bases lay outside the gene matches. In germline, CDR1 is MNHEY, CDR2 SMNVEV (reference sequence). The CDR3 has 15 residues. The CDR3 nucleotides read TGTGCCAGCAGTTACGGTGGGACAGGGCACAATGAGCAGTTCTTC. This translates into CASSYGGTGHNEQFF.

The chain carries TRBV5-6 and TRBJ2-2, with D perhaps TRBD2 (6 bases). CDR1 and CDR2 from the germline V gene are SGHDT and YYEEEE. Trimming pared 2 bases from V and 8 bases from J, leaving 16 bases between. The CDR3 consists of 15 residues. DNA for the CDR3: TGTGCCAGCAGCTTTGGGGGGACCTCCCTGGGGGAGCTGTTTTTT. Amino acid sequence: CASSFGGTSLGELFF.

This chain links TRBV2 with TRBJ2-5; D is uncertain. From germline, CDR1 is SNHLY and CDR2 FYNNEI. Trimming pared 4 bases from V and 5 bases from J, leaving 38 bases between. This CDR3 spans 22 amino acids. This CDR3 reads CASSVRAKTYSMSGWYTETQYF. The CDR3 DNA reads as TGTGCCAGCAGTGTAAGAGCCAAAACATATAGCATGTCTGGGTGGTATACGGAGACCCAGTACTTC.

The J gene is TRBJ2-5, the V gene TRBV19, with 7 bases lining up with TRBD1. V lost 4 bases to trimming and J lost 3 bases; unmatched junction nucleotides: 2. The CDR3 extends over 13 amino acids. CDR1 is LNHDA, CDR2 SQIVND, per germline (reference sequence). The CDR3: CASSRTGEETQYF. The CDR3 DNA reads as TGTGCCAGTAGTAGAACAGGGGAAGAGACCCAGTACTTC.